The 4 T cell receptor beta chains listed next were all sequenced from one sample in a study of T-cell memory formation after mild COVID-19. TCRdb reanalysed the 5' RACE reads using MiXCR and keeps one entry per CDR3 protein. Of around 130,000 distinct CDR3 sequences listed, approximately 17% are singletons. The sequenced sample was PBMCs or a T cell subset sorted from them (not recorded which). These receptors came from a man aged 18-30 years who had mild COVID-19 (a few samples of this study predate the infection). Cell type and time point are not known.

V is TRBV7-6 and J is TRBJ2-1, with D perhaps given as TRBD1 or TRBD2 (5 bases each). V lost 2 bases and J lost 5, with 16 bases in between. This CDR3 is built from 16 residues. Germline-derived CDR1 and CDR2 are SGHVS and FNYEAQ. CDR3 sequence reads: CASSLSIGTDHNEQFF. DNA for the CDR3: TGTGCCAGCAGCTTATCCATCGGGACGGACCACAATGAGCAGTTCTTC.

This clonotype was detected ten times or more. CDR3 bases: TGTGCCAGCAGATTTGGTTGGGGCACAGATACGCAGTATTTT. Encoded protein: CASRFGWGTDTQYF. The chain uses TRBV7-2 and TRBJ2-3; D not certain. Germline V gene sequence: CDR1 SGHTA, CDR2 FQGNSA. V was pared by 6 bases and J by 1 base, with 11 bases between. This CDR3 region has 14 residues.

The chain has TRBV11-3 and TRBJ2-1, with a tentative D call TRBD2 (6 bases). The CDR3 runs 16 residues. Per germline, CDR1 SGHNT and CDR2 YENEEA. V lost 5 bases and J 8 bases, leaving 22 bases between the germline ends. The chain's CDR3 is CASSPAGPPRRDEQFF. The CDR3 bases are TGTGCCAGCAGCCCTGCGGGACCTCCCCGCCGGGATGAGCAGTTCTTC.

V gene TRBV7-9 combines with J gene TRBJ2-1; D remains unclear. The V end lost 3 bases, the J end lost 1 base, and 1 base lay between the germline ends. Germline values: CDR1 SEHNR, CDR2 FQNEAQ (reference sequence). The CDR3 spans 12 residues. CDR3 in amino acids: CASSFSYNEQFF. The CDR3 DNA reads as TGTGCCAGCAGCTTTTCCTACAATGAGCAGTTCTTC.